The clone carrying this TCR beta chain was seen a single time. The antigen remains undetermined. The data were taken from a study of cytotoxic CD8 clonotypes in ibrutinib-treated CLL. V lost 2 bases, J lost 0 bases, and 8 bases lay in between. The germline gives CDR1 SGHRS, CDR2 YFSETQ. CDR3 size: 15 residues. Produced via immunoSEQ multiplex PCR; TCRdb's table is partial and in-frame only. The sample includes about 310,000 clones, more than 65% of them seen just once. Findings and limits, study-wide: Public clonotypes (which were uncommon) either contracted or remained stable on treatment. At ibrutinib response, clonality increased, and at progression it declined back toward baseline. Sampling times, which were not matched between the groups, differed between sustained-remission patients and progressing patients. Relative to age-matched healthy donors, clonality at baseline was higher, and it tracked circulating CD8+ T-cell counts.

The chain links TRBV5-1 to TRBJ1-4; possibly TRBD1 for D (5 bases). This TCR came from a human donor with chronic lymphocytic leukemia. This sample comprised PBMCs, obtained before ibrutinib treatment. CDR3 DNA: TGCGCCAGCAGCTTAGGGGCCACAACTAATGAAAAACTGTTTTTT. It encodes CASSLGATTNEKLFF.